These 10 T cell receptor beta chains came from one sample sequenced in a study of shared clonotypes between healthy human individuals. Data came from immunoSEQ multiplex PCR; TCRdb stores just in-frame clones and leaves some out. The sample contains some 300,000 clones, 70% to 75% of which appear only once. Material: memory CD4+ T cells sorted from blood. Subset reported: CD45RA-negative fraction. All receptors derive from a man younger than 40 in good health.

Written as DNA, the CDR3 is TGCGCCAGCAGCCAAGGGATAACCCGCACAGATACGCAGTATTTT. Translation gives CASSQGITRTDTQYF. This chain connects TRBV4-3 to TRBJ2-3; D not resolved. The CDR3 is 15 residues long. Germline assignment: CDR1 LGHNA and CDR2 YSLEER. Trimming took off 1 base at V and 1 base at J, with 9 bases between the two ends.

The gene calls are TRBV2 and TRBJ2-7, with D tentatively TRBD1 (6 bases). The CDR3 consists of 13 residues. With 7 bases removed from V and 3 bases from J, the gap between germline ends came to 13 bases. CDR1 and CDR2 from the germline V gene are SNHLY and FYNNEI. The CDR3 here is CASTTGQSYEQYF. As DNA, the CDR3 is TGTGCCAGCACCACCGGACAGAGCTACGAGCAGTACTTC. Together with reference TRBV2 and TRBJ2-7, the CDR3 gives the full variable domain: EPEVTQTPSHQVTQMGQEVILRCVPISNHLYFYWYRQILGQKVEFLVSFYNNEISEKSEIFDDQFSVERPDGSNFTLKIRSTKLEDSAMYFCASTTGQSYEQYFGPGTRLTVT.

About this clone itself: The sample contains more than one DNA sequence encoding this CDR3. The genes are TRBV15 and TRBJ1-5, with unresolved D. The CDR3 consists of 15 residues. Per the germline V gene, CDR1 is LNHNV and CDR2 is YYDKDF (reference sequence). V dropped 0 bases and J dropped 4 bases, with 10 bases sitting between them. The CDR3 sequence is CATSRDVGSNQPQHF. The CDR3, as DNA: TGTGCCACCAGCAGAGATGTGGGGAGTAATCAGCCCCAGCATTTT.

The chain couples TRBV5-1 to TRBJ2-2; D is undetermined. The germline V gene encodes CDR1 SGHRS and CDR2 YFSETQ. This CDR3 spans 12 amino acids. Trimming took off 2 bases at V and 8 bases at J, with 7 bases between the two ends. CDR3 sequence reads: CASSLLVGELFF. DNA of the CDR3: TGCGCCAGCAGCTTACTGGTGGGGGAGCTGTTTTTT. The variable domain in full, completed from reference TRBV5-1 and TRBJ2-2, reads KAGVTQTPRYLIKTRGQQVTLSCSPISGHRSVSWYQQTPGQGLQFLFEYFSETQRNKGNFPGRFSGRQFSNSRSEMNVSTLELGDSALYLCASSLLVGELFFGEGSRLTVL.

CDR3 nucleotides: TGTGCCAGCTCATCACTTCATCACGAGCAGTACTTC. Protein: CASSSLHHEQYF. The J gene is TRBJ2-7, the V gene TRBV18; D is ambiguous. Germline V lookup: CDR1 KGHSH, CDR2 LQKENI. Trimming took off 5 bases at V and 5 bases at J, with 10 bases between the two ends. The CDR3 is 12 residues long.

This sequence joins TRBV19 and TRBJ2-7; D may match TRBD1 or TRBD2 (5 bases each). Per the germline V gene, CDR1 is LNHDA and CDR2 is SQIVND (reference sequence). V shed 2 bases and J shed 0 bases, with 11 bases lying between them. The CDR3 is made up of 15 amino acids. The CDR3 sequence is CASSIYAGSSYEQYF. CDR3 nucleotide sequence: TGTGCCAGTAGTATATACGCAGGGAGCTCCTACGAGCAGTACTTC.

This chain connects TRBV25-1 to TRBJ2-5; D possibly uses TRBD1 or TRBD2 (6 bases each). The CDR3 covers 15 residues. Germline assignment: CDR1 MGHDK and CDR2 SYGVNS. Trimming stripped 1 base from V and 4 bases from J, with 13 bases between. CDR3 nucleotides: TGTGCCAGCAGTGAATCTGGGGGGCGGTCAGAGACCCAGTACTTC. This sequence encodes CASSESGGRSETQYF.

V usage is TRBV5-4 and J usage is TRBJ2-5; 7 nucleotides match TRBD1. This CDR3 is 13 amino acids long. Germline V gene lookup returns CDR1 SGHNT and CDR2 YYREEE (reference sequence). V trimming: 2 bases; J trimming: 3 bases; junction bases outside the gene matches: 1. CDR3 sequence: CASSFTGEETQYF. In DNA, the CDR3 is TGTGCCAGCAGCTTCACAGGGGAAGAGACCCAGTACTTC. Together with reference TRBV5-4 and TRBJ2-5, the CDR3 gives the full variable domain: ETGVTQSPTHLIKTRGQQVTLRCSSQSGHNTVSWYQQALGQGPQFIFQYYREEENGRGNFPPRFSGLQFPNYSSELNVNALELDDSALYLCASSFTGEETQYFGPGTRLLVL.

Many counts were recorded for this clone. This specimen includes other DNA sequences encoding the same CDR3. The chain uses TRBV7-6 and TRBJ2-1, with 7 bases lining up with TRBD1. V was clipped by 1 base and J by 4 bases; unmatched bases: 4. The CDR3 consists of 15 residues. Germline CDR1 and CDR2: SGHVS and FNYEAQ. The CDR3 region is CASSLGEGAYNEQFF. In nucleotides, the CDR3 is TGTGCCAGCAGCTTAGGAGAGGGGGCATACAATGAGCAGTTCTTC.

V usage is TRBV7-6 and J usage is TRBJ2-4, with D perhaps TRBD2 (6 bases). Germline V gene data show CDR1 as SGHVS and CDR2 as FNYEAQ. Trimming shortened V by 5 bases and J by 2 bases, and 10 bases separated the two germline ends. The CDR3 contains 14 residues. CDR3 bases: TGTGCCAGCAGCACCGGGGGTACCAAAAACATTCAGTACTTC. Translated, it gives CASSTGGTKNIQYF. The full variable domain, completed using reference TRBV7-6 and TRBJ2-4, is GAGVSQSPRYKVTKRGQDVALRCDPISGHVSLYWYRQALGQGPEFLTYFNYEAQQDKSGLPNDRFSAERPEGSISTLTIQRTEQRDSAMYRCASSTGGTKNIQYFGAGTRLSVL.